Below, one TCR beta chain is given with its context. One Seattle source followed patients from active infection through their disease course. The record originates from a study of blood T cell repertoires in COVID-19. Background on the study: T cells, B-cell-depleted T cells, or PBMCs provided the cDNA or gDNA that served as material.

This CDR3 has 15 residues. The germline V gene encodes CDR1 SEHNR and CDR2 FQNEAQ (reference sequence). The junction had 4 bases not matched to a gene; V was cut back by 4 bases and J by 0 bases. Original processing methods: Amplified reference gene primers provided the basis for estimating nucleated cell counts. Data came from immunoSEQ multiplex PCR; TCRdb stores just in-frame clones and leaves some out. V and J calls and clone size are those listed in that table; D and trimming were worked out from the DNA. The data contain under 300,000 clones, about 86% of them singletons. This receptor was taken from a woman in her thirties with COVID-19, enrolled during active disease. V usage is TRBV7-9 and J usage is TRBJ2-7; the match to TRBD2 covers 9 bases. Sequencing was done on a sample of peripheral blood. The CDR3 here is CASSSSGGRSYEQYF. The CDR3 coding sequence is TGTGCCAGCAGCTCCAGCGGGGGGCGCTCCTACGAGCAGTACTTC.